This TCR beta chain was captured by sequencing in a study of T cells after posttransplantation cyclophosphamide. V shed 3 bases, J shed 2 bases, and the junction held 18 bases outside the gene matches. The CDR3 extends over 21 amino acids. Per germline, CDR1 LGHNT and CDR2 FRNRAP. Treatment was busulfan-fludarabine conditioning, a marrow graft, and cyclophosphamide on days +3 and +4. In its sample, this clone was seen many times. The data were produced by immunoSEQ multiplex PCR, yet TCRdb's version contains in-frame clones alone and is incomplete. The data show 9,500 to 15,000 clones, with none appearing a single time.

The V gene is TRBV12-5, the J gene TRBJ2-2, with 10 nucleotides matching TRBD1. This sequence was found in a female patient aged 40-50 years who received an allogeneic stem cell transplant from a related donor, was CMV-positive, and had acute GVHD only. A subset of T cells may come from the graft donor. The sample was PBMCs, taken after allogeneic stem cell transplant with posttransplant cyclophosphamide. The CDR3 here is CASGFTSYLTGGDNNTGELFF. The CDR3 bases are TGTGCTAGTGGTTTCACCTCATATCTGACAGGGGGCGATAATAACACCGGGGAGCTGTTTTTT.